The 5 T cell receptor beta chains below come from one sample, sequenced in a study of T cells in Graves' hyperthyroidism and ophthalmopathy. It was RNA transcripts that yielded the amplified TCR beta CDR3 regions. The HTBI set primed first-round TCR CDR3 RT-PCR. TCRdb recomputed calls from the multiplex PCR reads with MiXCR, one row per CDR3 protein. The sample records nearly 600,000 distinct CDR3 sequences, 11% to 15% being singletons. The source material was blood. Receptors originate from a woman aged 18-30 years with Graves' ophthalmopathy.

The chain combines TRBV4-1 with TRBJ1-4; 7 bases fit TRBD1. The CDR3 is made up of 17 amino acids. The V segment lost 2 bases and the J segment 5 bases; nucleotides outside the gene matches: 11. From germline, CDR1 is MGHRA and CDR2 YSYEKL. The CDR3 protein is CASSQPPGTARNEKLFF. Written as DNA, the CDR3 is TGCGCCAGCAGCCAACCACCCGGGACAGCCAGAAATGAAAAACTGTTTTTT.

The chain couples TRBV5-8 to TRBJ2-7; a possible D gene is TRBD2 (5 bases). Deletions cut 2 bases from V and 2 bases from J, with 14 bases between. The CDR3 totals 15 residues. The germline CDR1 and CDR2 sequences are SGHTS and YDEGEE. Here the CDR3 reads CASSLASYSPYEQYF. The CDR3, as DNA: TGTGCCAGCAGCTTAGCTAGCTACTCTCCCTACGAGCAGTACTTC.

This clonotype came up once. This sequence may be a read error, since a much larger clone differs from it by one base. This chain's CDR3 is CTSWDFEAFF. The DNA for the CDR3 is TGTACCAGCTGGGATTTTGAAGCTTTCTTT. V gene TRBV12-3 or TRBV12-4 combines with J gene TRBJ1-1; D is undetermined. CDR3 size: 10 residues.

This clonotype was seen ten or more times. The V and J genes are TRBV30 and TRBJ2-1, with D maybe TRBD2 (6 bases). The CDR3 contains 15 residues. Germline CDR1 is GTSNPN and CDR2 is SVGIG (reference sequence). Trimming stripped 2 bases from V and 4 bases from J, with 15 bases between. The CDR3 spells CAWSPLLGGYNEQFF. The DNA of the CDR3 is TGTGCCTGGAGTCCCCTTCTAGGAGGGTACAATGAGCAGTTCTTC. Filled out from reference TRBV30 and TRBJ2-1, the complete variable domain reads SQTIHQWPATLVQPVGSPLSLECTVEGTSNPNLYWYRQAAGRGLQLLFYSVGIGQISSEVPQNLSASRPQDRQFILSSKKLLLSDSGFYLCAWSPLLGGYNEQFFGPGTRLTVL.

This clonotype was recorded at least ten times. The chain has TRBV6-1 and TRBJ2-7, with 7 bases aligning to TRBD1. This CDR3 spans 15 amino acids. Per the germline V gene, CDR1 is MNHNS and CDR2 is SASEGT. V gave up 3 bases and J gave up 3 bases; unmatched junction bases: 8. DNA of the CDR3: TGTGCCAGCAGTGAGAACAGGGGTTTTCTCTACGAGCAGTACTTC. Residues: CASSENRGFLYEQYF.